This T cell receptor (beta chain) was sequenced for a study of CD8 T cells in Susac syndrome. Random hexamers were used to reverse transcribe an amount of about 0.45 to 1 ug RNA. Amplification of TCR beta CDR3 used immunoSEQ multiplex PCR across 54 Vbeta and 13 Jbeta. TCRdb re-derived calls from the immunoSEQ multiplex PCR reads in MiXCR, one entry per CDR3 protein. The sample holds roughly 80,000 distinct CDR3 sequences, 94% seen once. Notes on the study in general: The study conceded that relatively few individuals underwent its TCR sequencing and HLA analysis.

About this clonotype itself: What it binds is unknown.

The study used healthy donors as controls matched for age and sex. Negative magnetic isolation gave CD8+ and CD4+ cells; FACS enriched CD8+ TEMRA. Germline loops: CDR1 MNHEY, CDR2 SMNVEV (reference sequence). The CDR3 is 17 residues long. Trimming removed 7 bases at V and 0 bases at J, with 19 bases between. This rearrangement joins TRBV27 to TRBJ1-5; D is perhaps TRBD1 (6 bases). The sequencing sample was made of CD8+ T cells from PBMCs. The source is a human donor in good health. CDR3 region: CASTPKGGEYSNQPQHF. The CDR3, as DNA: TGTGCCAGCACCCCGAAGGGGGGCGAATATAGCAATCAGCCCCAGCATTTT.